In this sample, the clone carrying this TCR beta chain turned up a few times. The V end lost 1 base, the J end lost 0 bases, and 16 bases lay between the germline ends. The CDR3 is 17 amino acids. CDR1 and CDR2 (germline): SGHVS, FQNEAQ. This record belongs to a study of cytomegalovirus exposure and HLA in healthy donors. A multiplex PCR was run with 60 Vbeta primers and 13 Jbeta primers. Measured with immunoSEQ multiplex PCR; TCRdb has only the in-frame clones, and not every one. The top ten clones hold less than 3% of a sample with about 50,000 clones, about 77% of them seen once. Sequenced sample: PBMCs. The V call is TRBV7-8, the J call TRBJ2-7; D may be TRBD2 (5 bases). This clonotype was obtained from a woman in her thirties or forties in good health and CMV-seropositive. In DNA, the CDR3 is TGTGCCAGCAGCTTAGGGCTAAGTCTACTAGGCTCCTACGAGCAGTACTTC. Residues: CASSLGLSLLGSYEQYF. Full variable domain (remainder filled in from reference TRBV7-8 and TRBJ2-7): GAGVSQSPRYKVAKRGQDVALRCDPISGHVSLFWYQQALGQGPEFLTYFQNEAQLDKSGLPSDRFFAERPEGSVSTLKIQRTQQEDSAVYLCASSLGLSLLGSYEQYFGPGTRLTVT.